This T cell receptor beta chain was recorded in a study of T cells in Graves' hyperthyroidism and ophthalmopathy. The source material, RNA transcripts, was used to amplify TCR beta CDR3 regions. When the TCR CDR3 underwent first-round RT-PCR, the HTBI primer set was used. MiXCR, applied by TCRdb to the multiplex PCR reads, yields one record per CDR3 protein. The sample lists about 660,000 distinct CDR3 sequences; just under 45% were seen once. In the case of this clonotype: Its antigen is as yet unknown.

Used for diagnoses were clinical symptoms, serum thyroxine and TRAb, thyroid ultrasound and orbital computed tomography. Study-wide results and limits: Median prediction lead before ophthalmopathy onset was 5 to 7 months with the model. Blood also held most thyroid clonotypes expanded beyond 0.001.

The CDR3 consists of 17 residues. Trimming took off 1 base at V and 5 bases at J, with 21 bases between the two ends. Germline CDR1 is SGHVS and CDR2 is FQNEAQ. This chain joins TRBV7-8 and TRBJ2-7; tentative D call: TRBD1 (6 bases). This sequence originates from an adult man with Graves' disease, either hyperthyroidism or ophthalmopathy (not recorded which). The sample taken for sequencing was peripheral blood or thyroid tissue (not recorded which). The CDR3 loop is CASSLEEDRTRTNEQYF. The CDR3 region has the DNA TGTGCCAGCAGCTTAGAAGAGGACAGAACACGCACAAACGAGCAGTACTTC.